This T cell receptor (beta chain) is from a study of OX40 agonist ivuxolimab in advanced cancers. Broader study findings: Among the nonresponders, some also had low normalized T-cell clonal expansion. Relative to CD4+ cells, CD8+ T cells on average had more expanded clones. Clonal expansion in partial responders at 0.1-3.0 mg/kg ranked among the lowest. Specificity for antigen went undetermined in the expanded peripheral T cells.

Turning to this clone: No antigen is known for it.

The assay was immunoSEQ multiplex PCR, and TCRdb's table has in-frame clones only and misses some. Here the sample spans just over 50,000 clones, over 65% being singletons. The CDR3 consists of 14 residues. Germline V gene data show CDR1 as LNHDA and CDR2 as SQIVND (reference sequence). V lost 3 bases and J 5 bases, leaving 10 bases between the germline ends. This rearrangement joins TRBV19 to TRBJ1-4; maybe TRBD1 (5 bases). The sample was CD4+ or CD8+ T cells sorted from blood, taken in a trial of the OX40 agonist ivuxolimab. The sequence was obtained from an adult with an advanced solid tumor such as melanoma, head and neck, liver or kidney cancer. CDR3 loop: CASSMGDGNEKLFF. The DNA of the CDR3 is TGTGCCAGTAGTATGGGGGATGGGAATGAAAAACTGTTTTTT.